This T cell receptor (beta chain) was captured in a study of cytomegalovirus exposure and HLA in healthy donors. It was with 60 Vbeta and 13 Jbeta primers that the PCR ran. Profiling relied on immunoSEQ multiplex PCR, and the TCRdb table lists in-frame clones only, not all of them. Found here are roughly 150,000 clones, approximately 80% of them singletons; the top ten hold about 6.8%. On this clone itself: Antigen: not known.

General study points: Equally common other TCR beta chains were less clonally expanded than HLA-associated ones, a later analysis found. According to reports, the classifier identified cytomegalovirus status with high specificity and sensitivity. A later analysis by the authors found several of the most significant clusters apparently linked to common viral pathogens. The likely origin of a cluster of highly shared sequence variants was a sequencing artifact.

Per the germline V gene, CDR1 is SGHAT and CDR2 is FQDESV (reference sequence). The CDR3 spans 14 residues. Trimming took 3 bases from V and 4 from J, leaving 12 bases between them. The sequencing input was PBMCs. The TCR was taken from a woman aged 40 to 50 in good health and CMV-seropositive. The rearrangement links TRBV11-1 to TRBJ2-5, with a tentative D call TRBD2 (5 bases). CDR3: CASSFDGGRETQYF. The CDR3, as DNA: TGTGCCAGCAGCTTCGACGGAGGTCGAGAGACCCAGTACTTC.